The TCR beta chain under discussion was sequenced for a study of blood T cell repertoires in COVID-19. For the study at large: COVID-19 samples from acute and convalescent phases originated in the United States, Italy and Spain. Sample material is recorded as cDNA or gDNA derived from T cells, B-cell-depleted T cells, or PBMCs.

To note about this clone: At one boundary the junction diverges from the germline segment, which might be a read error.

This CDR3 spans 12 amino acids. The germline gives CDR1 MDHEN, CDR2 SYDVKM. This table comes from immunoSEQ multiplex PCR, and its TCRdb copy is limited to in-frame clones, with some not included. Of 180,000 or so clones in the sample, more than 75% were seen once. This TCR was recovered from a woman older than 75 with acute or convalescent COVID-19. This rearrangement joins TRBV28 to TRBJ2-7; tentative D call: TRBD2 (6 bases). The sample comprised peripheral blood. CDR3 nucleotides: TGTGCCAGCAGTCCCCTCCCTGAGGGAGGTGACTTC. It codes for CASSPLPEGGDF. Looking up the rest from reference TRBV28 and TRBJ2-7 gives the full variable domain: DVKVTQSSRYLVKRTGEKVFLECVQDMDHENMFWYRQDPGLGLRLIYFSYDVKMKEKGDIPEGYSVSREKKERFSLILESASTNQTSMYLCASSPLPEGGDFGPGTRLTVT.